Detailed here is one T cell receptor beta chain. The record originates from a study of blood T cell repertoires in COVID-19. At the level of the study: Sources were T cells, B-cell-depleted T cells, or PBMCs; the material itself was cDNA or gDNA.

The CDR3 sequence is 15 residues long. The germline V gene has CDR1 SGHKS and CDR2 YYEKEE (reference sequence). V dropped 4 bases and J dropped 9 bases, with 22 bases sitting between them. Methods used by the authors: Quantification of nucleated cells was approximated via reference gene primer amplification. TCRdb keeps only in-frame clones here, not all; method: immunoSEQ multiplex PCR. V and J calls and clone size come straight from that table; D and trimming were deduced from the DNA. The sample yields around 78,000 clones, 88% seen once. The specimen was peripheral blood. The receptor was isolated from a man aged 50 to 59 with active COVID-19. The chain is built from TRBV5-5 and TRBJ1-2; TRBD1 might be the D (5 bases). As DNA, the CDR3 is TGTGCCAGCAGCCCCGGGGAGGGGAGCGAACTGAGCTACACCTTC. Its translation: CASSPGEGSELSYTF.